The TCR beta chain under discussion was sequenced for a study of beta chain features in type 1 diabetes. Study-level findings and limits: Using cDNA template may skew counts toward highly expressing activated cells. Shorter templates may be favored by PCR, equally so in patients and controls. Type 1 diabetes patients had VDJ junctions that carried fewer insertions and more deletions. All four CD4+ subsets from Type 1 diabetes patients carried moderately but significantly shorter TCRB CDR3s.

In germline, CDR1 is SGHTA, CDR2 FQGNSA. V was clipped by 5 bases and J by 7 bases, with 6 bases between them. The CDR3 is made up of 11 amino acids. Many counts were recorded for this clone. As yet, its antigen is unknown. cDNA synthesis used the whole RNA isolate, giving expressed TCRB sequences. Clones were sequenced by immunoSEQ multiplex PCR, and TCRdb holds only the in-frame ones, with some missing. Among about 240,000 clones listed, 27% were seen once. The chain carries TRBV7-2 and TRBJ2-1; D remains ambiguous. Sequences were obtained from central memory CD4+ T cells from blood. The sequence was obtained from a man under 40 in good health. The CDR3 DNA follows: TGTGCCAGCAGCCCCTCGAATGAGCAGTTCTTC. This gives the protein CASSPSNEQFF.